These 25 T cell receptor beta chains came from one sample sequenced in a study of T-cell memory formation after mild COVID-19. TCRdb analysed the 5' RACE reads with MiXCR anew, one entry per CDR3 protein. The table includes approximately 350,000 distinct CDR3 sequences, around 27% detected once. The sequencing sample was made of PBMCs or a T cell subset sorted from them (not recorded which). The source is an adult woman who had mild COVID-19 (a few samples of this study predate the infection). Cell type and time point are not known.

The chain is built from TRBV15 and TRBJ2-7; 12 nucleotides align to TRBD2. The CDR3 has 15 amino acids. Trimming at V came to 3 bases and at J to 4 bases, leaving 4 bases not matched to a gene. CDR1 and CDR2 (germline): LNHNV, YYDKDF (reference sequence). The CDR3 loop is CATSSGLAGRYEQYF. The CDR3 bases are TGTGCCACCAGCAGTGGACTAGCGGGACGATACGAGCAGTACTTC. The whole variable domain, filled in from reference TRBV15 and TRBJ2-7, reads DAMVIQNPRYQVTQFGKPVTLSCSQTLNHNVMYWYQQKSSQAPKLLFHYYDKDFNNEADTPDNFQSRRPNTSFCFLDIRSPGLGDTAMYLCATSSGLAGRYEQYFGPGTRLTVT.

The genes are TRBV5-1 and TRBJ2-6; the D is unclear. The CDR3 extends over 16 amino acids. The V and J ends lost 3 bases and 3 bases respectively, with 13 bases between them. The germline gives CDR1 SGHRS, CDR2 YFSETQ. Here the CDR3 reads CASSSKRDDGANVLTF. The CDR3, as DNA: TGCGCCAGCAGCTCCAAAAGGGATGATGGGGCCAACGTCCTGACTTTC.

This chain links TRBV24-1 with TRBJ2-3; D ambiguous. Germline-derived CDR1 and CDR2 are KGHDR and SFDVKD. V lost 4 bases and J lost 2, with 6 bases in between. The CDR3 covers 13 residues. The CDR3 DNA sequence: TGTGCCACCAGTGAGGAATTCACAGATACGCAGTATTTT. It is translated as CATSEEFTDTQYF.

The chain is built from TRBV11-2 and TRBJ1-2; 7 nucleotides line up with TRBD1. The CDR3 runs 14 residues. Trimming took 5 bases from V and 1 from J; bases not matched to a gene: 4. CDR1 is SGHAT and CDR2 is FQNNGV in the germline V gene. The CDR3 DNA sequence: TGTGCCAGCAGCCGCGACAGGGATAACTATGGCTACACCTTC. Translation: CASSRDRDNYGYTF.

This rearrangement joins TRBV7-6 to TRBJ2-5; TRBD2 aligns across 9 bases. The CDR3 length is 16 residues. The trim removed 1 base at V and 3 bases at J, leaving 6 bases unmatched. CDR1 is SGHVS and CDR2 is FNYEAQ in the germline V gene. The CDR3 nucleotides read TGTGCCAGCAGCTTAGTCGCGGGGGGGCTGAAAGAGACCCAGTACTTC. Protein sequence: CASSLVAGGLKETQYF.

V is TRBV5-4 and J is TRBJ1-1; D is unclear. V lost 0 bases to trimming and J lost 3 bases, with 6 bases between them. The CDR3 consists of 13 residues. Germline CDR1 SGHNT, CDR2 YYREEE (reference sequence). This CDR3 is CASSLGEDTEAFF. CDR3 DNA: TGTGCCAGCAGCTTGGGCGAGGACACTGAAGCTTTCTTT.

The chain is built from TRBV4-3 and TRBJ2-1, with TRBD2 matching over 9 bases. The germline V gene has CDR1 LGHNA and CDR2 YSLEER. V lost 4 bases to trimming and J lost 6 bases; unmatched junction nucleotides: 10. The CDR3 runs to 16 residues. The CDR3 here is CASSPVAGGLANEQFF. CDR3 nucleotides: TGCGCCAGCAGCCCGGTCGCGGGAGGGCTGGCCAATGAGCAGTTCTTC.

The chain recombines TRBV12-3 or TRBV12-4 with TRBJ2-7, with 8 positions matching TRBD1. The CDR3 extends over 15 amino acids. The V gene end was trimmed by 3 bases and the J gene end by 0 bases; junction bases not matched to a gene: 4. This CDR3 is CASSFKGQVSYEQYF. The CDR3 region has the DNA TGTGCCAGCAGTTTTAAGGGACAGGTCTCCTACGAGCAGTACTTC.

In this sample, this clonotype turned up a few times. This chain links TRBV29-1 with TRBJ1-1; D perhaps matches TRBD1 (6 bases). The CDR3 runs 13 residues. V lost 7 bases, J lost 1 base, and 13 bases lay in between. CDR1 and CDR2 (germline): SQVTM, ANQGSEA. The chain's CDR3 is CSARDTPNTEAFF. In nucleotides, the CDR3 is TGCAGCGCCCGGGACACTCCGAACACTGAAGCTTTCTTT.

The gene calls are TRBV24-1 and TRBJ1-2; the D gene is possibly TRBD1 (5 bases). Trimming took 2 bases from V and 1 from J, leaving 7 bases between them. CDR1 and CDR2 (germline): KGHDR, SFDVKD. The CDR3 covers 14 residues. DNA of the CDR3: TGTGCCACCAGTGATTGGGACGGTAACTATGGCTACACCTTC. Translation gives CATSDWDGNYGYTF.

There are a few counts of this clonotype. The genes are TRBV7-2 and TRBJ2-5; D uncertain. V was shortened by 2 bases and J by 2 bases, with 27 bases between the two germline ends. The CDR3 is made up of 20 amino acids. Germline V lookup: CDR1 SGHTA, CDR2 FQGNSA. CDR3 sequence: CASSLSLNVGASNLQETQYF. DNA of the CDR3: TGTGCCAGCAGCTTATCATTGAATGTCGGAGCTAGTAATCTTCAAGAGACCCAGTACTTC.

The chain has TRBV5-1 and TRBJ2-3; TRBD2 agrees at 13 bases. V dropped 4 bases and J dropped 5; count of bases not matched to a gene: 16. Germline CDR1 is SGHRS and CDR2 is YFSETQ. The CDR3 totals 19 residues. CDR3 sequence (DNA): TGCGCCAGCAGCACTGGCTCCATCACTAGCGGGAGGGCCAGAGATACGCAGTATTTT. This sequence encodes CASSTGSITSGRARDTQYF.

The chain recombines TRBV20-1 with TRBJ2-1, with 9 bases matching TRBD2. V trimming: 5 bases; J trimming: 6 bases; junction bases outside the gene matches: 14. Germline CDR1 is DFQATT and CDR2 is SNEGSKA (reference sequence). The CDR3 extends over 16 amino acids. The CDR3 coding sequence is TGCAGTGCTTTCCCGACTGAGCGGGGGGCCACCAATGAGCAGTTCTTC. This gives the protein CSAFPTERGATNEQFF.

The chain joins TRBV29-1 to TRBJ2-1; D may be TRBD2 (5 bases). V gave up 3 bases and J gave up 0 bases, with 15 bases separating them. Germline V lookup: CDR1 SQVTM, CDR2 ANQGSEA. The CDR3 is 16 amino acids. The CDR3 DNA sequence: TGCAGCGTTGACGGGGTAGGGTGGAGCTCCTACAATGAGCAGTTCTTC. Translation gives CSVDGVGWSSYNEQFF.

This chain joins TRBV10-3 and TRBJ2-7, with 7 positions matching TRBD1. The CDR3 covers 14 residues. CDR1 is ENHRY, CDR2 SYGVKD, per germline. The V segment lost 6 bases and the J segment 3 bases; nucleotides outside the gene matches: 8. Here the CDR3 reads CAISSGQERYEQYF. CDR3 in DNA: TGTGCCATCAGCTCTGGACAGGAGCGCTACGAGCAGTACTTC.

The genes are TRBV15 and TRBJ1-1, with 10 bases fitting TRBD1. Unmatched junction bases numbered 6, after V lost 0 bases and J lost 2 bases. CDR1 LNHNV and CDR2 YYDKDF come from the germline V gene (reference sequence). The length of the CDR3 is 17 residues. The CDR3 bases are TGTGCCACCAGCAGAGACCGGACAGGGGGTCCCAACACTGAAGCTTTCTTT. Protein product: CATSRDRTGGPNTEAFF. Filled out from reference TRBV15 and TRBJ1-1, the complete variable domain reads DAMVIQNPRYQVTQFGKPVTLSCSQTLNHNVMYWYQQKSSQAPKLLFHYYDKDFNNEADTPDNFQSRRPNTSFCFLDIRSPGLGDTAMYLCATSRDRTGGPNTEAFFGQGTRLTVV.

The chain links TRBV12-3 or TRBV12-4 to TRBJ1-5; possible D gene TRBD1, 5 bases. CDR3 length: 12 residues. V shed 7 bases and J shed 3 bases, with 7 bases lying between them. For the CDR3, the DNA is TGTGCCAGCAAGGGGCCCAATCAGCCCCAGCATTTT. It codes for CASKGPNQPQHF.

This clonotype was recorded only once. V is TRBV7-2 and J is TRBJ1-1, with D possibly matching TRBD1 (5 bases). This CDR3 is 14 amino acids long. Between the trimmed V and J ends, which lost 2 bases and 4 bases, there was a span of 11 bases. Germline CDR1 and CDR2: SGHTA and FQGNSA. In nucleotides, the CDR3 is TGTGCCAGCAGCTTATCGTGGCAGGGCACTGAAGCTTTCTTT. Residues: CASSLSWQGTEAFF.

V usage is TRBV12-3 or TRBV12-4 and J usage is TRBJ1-2; 7 bases are a match to TRBD1. J gave up 8 bases and V 6 bases, and 9 bases lay outside the gene matches. This CDR3 comprises 13 residues. The CDR3 nucleotides read TGTGCCAGCAGCCCACAGGGGCCGAGAGGCTACACCTTC. Amino acids: CASSPQGPRGYTF.

This clonotype has only a few counts. The genes are TRBV25-1 and TRBJ2-4, with 9 nucleotides matching TRBD2. Trimming at V came to 1 base and at J to 15 bases, leaving 19 bases not matched to a gene. CDR1 is MGHDK and CDR2 is SYGVNS in the germline V gene. The CDR3 length is 17 residues. The CDR3 DNA sequence: TGTGCCAGCAGTGAATCTAGCACAAGGACTAGCGACTACCCGTCGTACTTC. Amino acid sequence: CASSESSTRTSDYPSYF.

V and J are TRBV7-9 and TRBJ1-1; 7 bases line up with TRBD1. Per germline, CDR1 SEHNR and CDR2 FQNEAQ (reference sequence). The CDR3 consists of 14 residues. V shed 9 bases, J shed 0 bases, and the junction held 7 bases outside the gene matches. The DNA of the CDR3 is TGTGCCAGTAGCGCAACAGGGGTGAACACTGAAGCTTTCTTT. Translating gives CASSATGVNTEAFF.

In this sample, this clonotype turned up many times. The chain carries TRBV5-1 and TRBJ2-7, with D unclear. Trimming removed 0 bases from V and 1 base from J, with 5 bases in between. Germline CDR1 and CDR2: SGHRS and YFSETQ. This CDR3 has 13 amino acids. The DNA of the CDR3 is TGCGCCAGCAGCTTGGACACTTCCTACGAGCAGTACTTC. It translates to CASSLDTSYEQYF.

This chain joins TRBV2 and TRBJ2-7; 10 bases agree with TRBD1. Germline CDR1 SNHLY, CDR2 FYNNEI. The CDR3 sequence is 15 residues long. J gave up 2 bases and V 5 bases, and 6 bases lay outside the gene matches. CDR3 residues: CASSLYGQGAYEQYF. Here the CDR3 DNA reads TGTGCCAGCAGTCTCTATGGACAGGGGGCCTACGAGCAGTACTTC.

The V gene is TRBV9, the J gene TRBJ2-7, with D hard to call. This CDR3 comprises 15 residues. Per germline, CDR1 SGDLS and CDR2 YYNGEE. The V end was cut by 0 bases, the J end by 2 bases, with 12 bases between. The CDR3 DNA follows: TGTGCCAGCAGCGTAGCAGAAGTTTCGGCCTACGAGCAGTACTTC. It is translated as CASSVAEVSAYEQYF.

The rearrangement uses TRBV9 and TRBJ1-6, with 7 bases matching TRBD1. Losses at the gene ends were 4 bases for V and 7 bases for J; bases not matched to a gene: 8. The CDR3 covers 15 residues. Germline lookup yields CDR1 SGDLS and CDR2 YYNGEE. The CDR3 here is CASSSQTGLNSPLHF. The CDR3 DNA reads TGTGCCAGCAGCAGCCAGACAGGGTTGAATTCACCCCTCCACTTT.